Shown below are 17 T cell receptor beta chains from a single sample sequenced in a study of T cell responses to AZD1222 COVID-19 vaccine. TCRdb's table, derived via immunoSEQ multiplex PCR, lists solely in-frame clones and lacks some. Of some 140,000 clones listed, about 91% are singletons. Specimen: peripheral blood, collected on day 0 of AZD1222 vaccination. The receptors stem from an adult in good health.

This clone has only a few counts. The V and J genes are TRBV19 and TRBJ1-2; D ambiguous. CDR1 is LNHDA, CDR2 SQIVND, per germline (reference sequence). Trimming took 1 base from V and 8 from J, leaving 11 bases between them. The CDR3 loop spans 13 amino acids. The CDR3 spells CASSIVMDSGYTF. The CDR3 DNA reads as TGTGCCAGTAGTATAGTAATGGATTCCGGCTACACCTTC.

This chain uses TRBV7-2 with TRBJ2-1; 7 positions agree with TRBD2. V shed 5 bases and J 0 bases; nucleotides not matched to a gene: 4. CDR3 length: 15 amino acids. CDR1 is SGHTA and CDR2 is FQGNSA in the germline V gene. The CDR3 is CASSVGGSSYNEQFF. The CDR3 nucleotides read TGTGCCAGCAGCGTGGGGGGGAGCTCCTACAATGAGCAGTTCTTC.

The V and J genes are TRBV11-1 and TRBJ2-7; no reliable D call. Germline assignment: CDR1 SGHAT and CDR2 FQDESV (reference sequence). There are 14 residues in the CDR3. The V gene lost 5 bases and the J gene lost 0 bases, with 11 bases spanning the gap. The CDR3 protein is CASSRGRTSYEQYF. The CDR3 DNA is TGTGCCAGCAGCCGCGGACGGACCTCCTACGAGCAGTACTTC. The full variable domain, its missing parts supplied by reference TRBV11-1 and TRBJ2-7, is EAEVAQSPRYKITEKSQAVAFWCDPISGHATLYWYRQILGQGPELLVQFQDESVVDDSQLPKDRFSAERLKGVDSTLKIQPAELGDSAMYLCASSRGRTSYEQYFGPGTRLTVT.

The V call is TRBV5-4, the J call TRBJ2-2; the D gene could be TRBD1 or TRBD2 (5 bases each). Looked up from germline, CDR1 is SGHNT and CDR2 is YYREEE (reference sequence). With 4 bases removed from V and 5 bases from J, the gap between germline ends came to 24 bases. The CDR3 consists of 18 residues. CDR3 region: CASSSPARGTGYTGELFF. In DNA, the CDR3 is TGTGCCAGCAGCAGTCCAGCACGGGGTACAGGTTATACCGGGGAGCTGTTTTTT.

The CDR3 bases are TGTGCCACCCCCCCGGGGGGCAACGATGAGCAGTTCTTC. It encodes CATPPGGNDEQFF. The V call is TRBV2, the J call TRBJ2-1; weak D call: TRBD2 (7 bases). The CDR3 spans 13 residues. Trimming removed 10 bases at V and 8 bases at J, with 18 bases between. Per germline, CDR1 SNHLY and CDR2 FYNNEI.

The chain has TRBV3-1 (or the pseudogene TRBV3-2) and TRBJ2-5; D is perhaps TRBD2 (6 bases). This CDR3 contains 13 residues. Germline CDR1 reads LGHDT; CDR2 reads YNNKEL (reference sequence). Trimming removed 8 bases from V and 1 base from J, with 11 bases in between. CDR3 loop: CASGTGVQETQYF. For the CDR3, the DNA is TGTGCCAGCGGGACGGGGGTCCAAGAGACCCAGTACTTC.

This chain joins TRBV9 and TRBJ2-2; 8 bases are a match to TRBD1. Trimming removed 2 bases from V and 4 bases from J; junction bases left unmatched: 4. CDR3 length equals 15 residues. From germline, CDR1 is SGDLS and CDR2 YYNGEE. This chain's CDR3 is CASSVQGAITGELFF. In DNA form, the CDR3 reads TGTGCCAGCAGCGTTCAGGGGGCCATCACCGGGGAGCTGTTTTTT.

CDR3 sequence: CASSWDRANTEAFF. Here the CDR3 DNA reads TGTGCCAGCAGCTGGGACAGGGCAAACACTGAAGCTTTCTTT. The chain carries TRBV5-8 and TRBJ1-1, with 9 bases identical to TRBD1. CDR3 size: 14 residues. CDR1 SGHTS and CDR2 YDEGEE come from the germline V gene. The V and J ends lost 3 bases and 2 bases, in that order; junction bases with no gene match: 2.

This sequence joins TRBV19 and TRBJ1-1, with TRBD1 identical over 7 bases. Losses at the gene ends were 6 bases for V and 1 base for J; bases not matched to a gene: 5. Germline CDR1 LNHDA, CDR2 SQIVND (reference sequence). The CDR3 sequence is 14 residues long. Written as DNA, the CDR3 is TGTGCCAGTAGACACGGGACAGCGAACACTGAAGCTTTCTTT. Translating gives CASRHGTANTEAFF.

V usage is TRBV4-2 and J usage is TRBJ1-1; D is unresolved. Germline V gene data show CDR1 as LGHNA and CDR2 as YNFKEQ. The CDR3 is made up of 13 amino acids. V dropped 3 bases and J dropped 7 bases, with 12 bases sitting between them. The CDR3 reads CASSQPAGSEAFF. The DNA for the CDR3 is TGTGCCAGCAGCCAGCCGGCTGGGAGTGAAGCTTTCTTT.

The rearrangement links TRBV19 to TRBJ2-7; no clear D. The CDR3 is 12 residues long. CDR1 LNHDA and CDR2 SQIVND come from the germline V gene (reference sequence). The V end lost 3 bases, the J end lost 6 bases, and 9 bases lay between the germline ends. The CDR3 DNA reads TGTGCCAGTAGTATTGGGGAAGGCGAGCAGTACTTC. Its translation is CASSIGEGEQYF.

J is TRBJ1-3 and V is TRBV5-6; D remains ambiguous. CDR3 length equals 16 residues. With 0 bases removed from V and 3 bases from J, the gap between germline ends came to 13 bases. The germline gives CDR1 SGHDT, CDR2 YYEEEE. CDR3 bases: TGTGCCAGCAGCTTGGTGTCCCACTTCAATGGAAACACCATATATTTT. Its translation is CASSLVSHFNGNTIYF.

The rearrangement uses TRBV7-8 and TRBJ1-3; D not resolved. The CDR3 extends over 15 amino acids. The V gene lost 3 bases and the J gene lost 2 bases, with 11 bases spanning the gap. Germline V CDR1 and CDR2: SGHVS, FQNEAQ. The CDR3 region is CASSFTAIAGNTIYF. CDR3 nucleotide sequence: TGTGCCAGCAGCTTTACAGCGATCGCTGGAAACACCATATATTTT. Combining the CDR3 with reference TRBV7-8 and TRBJ1-3 gives the whole variable domain GAGVSQSPRYKVAKRGQDVALRCDPISGHVSLFWYQQALGQGPEFLTYFQNEAQLDKSGLPSDRFFAERPEGSVSTLKIQRTQQEDSAVYLCASSFTAIAGNTIYFGEGSWLTVV.

V is TRBV6-2 or TRBV6-3 and J is TRBJ1-1; D gene unclear. Germline values: CDR1 MNHEY, CDR2 SVGEGT. There are 12 residues in the CDR3. V lost 6 bases and J lost 7, with 12 bases in between. The CDR3 reads CASSTDLNEAFF. Written as DNA, the CDR3 is TGTGCCAGCAGCACAGATCTTAATGAAGCTTTCTTT.

This clone has a handful of counts. CDR3 amino acids: CASSRGDRINEKLFF. The CDR3 bases are TGTGCCAGCAGCAGGGGGGACAGAATAAATGAAAAACTGTTTTTT. The rearrangement uses TRBV5-5 and TRBJ1-4, with 7 nucleotides matching TRBD1. In germline, CDR1 is SGHKS, CDR2 YYEKEE (reference sequence). J gave up 5 bases and V 4 bases, and 8 bases lay outside the gene matches. There are 15 residues in the CDR3. The whole variable domain, filled in from reference TRBV5-5 and TRBJ1-4, reads DAGVTQSPTHLIKTRGQQVTLRCSPISGHKSVSWYQQVLGQGPQFIFQYYEKEERGRGNFPDRFSARQFPNYSSELNVNALLLGDSALYLCASSRGDRINEKLFFGSGTQLSVL.

This rearrangement joins TRBV9 to TRBJ2-3; either TRBD1 or TRBD2 may fit D (5 bases each). Germline lookup yields CDR1 SGDLS and CDR2 YYNGEE. CDR3 size: 14 residues. V dropped 2 bases and J dropped 5 bases, with 12 bases sitting between them. CDR3 protein: CASSVRTRGDTQYF. The CDR3, as DNA: TGTGCCAGCAGCGTCCGGACGAGGGGAGATACGCAGTATTTT.

CDR3 nucleotide sequence: TGTGCCAGCAGCCAAATGACAGGGTACTCTGGAAACACCATATATTTT. Protein sequence: CASSQMTGYSGNTIYF. The chain uses TRBV5-6 and TRBJ1-3; the match to TRBD1 covers 7 bases. This CDR3 comprises 16 residues. The junction had 7 bases not matched to a gene; V was cut back by 4 bases and J by 0 bases. Germline CDR1 and CDR2: SGHDT and YYEEEE.